This TCR beta chain was sequenced in a study of shared clonotypes between healthy human individuals. Regarding the study as a whole: Generation probability values for non-shared clonotypes were lower than those for clonotypes shared by all four donors.

Each donor was a Caucasian adult residing in Nashville, Tennessee. CD4+ cells were split into CD45RA+ naive and CD45RA-negative memory subsets. CDR1 is SGDLS and CDR2 is YYNGEE in the germline V gene. The CDR3 loop spans 13 amino acids. The V gene lost 2 bases and the J gene lost 1 base, with 6 bases spanning the gap. Measured with immunoSEQ multiplex PCR; TCRdb has only the in-frame clones, and not every one. The sample yields 2 million to 2.5 million clones, roughly 92% seen once. Comments on this clone: Its antigen remains unknown. The same CDR3 can be traced to other DNA sequences in this sample.

This TCR was sampled from a man younger than 35 in good health. Some clones in this sample may be carry-over from other donors' samples. Sequencing input: naive CD4+ T cells from PBMCs. Subset noted: CD45RA+ positively selected. The V call is TRBV9, the J call TRBJ1-1, with D hard to call. This CDR3 is CASSVTPNTEAFF. CDR3 DNA sequence: TGTGCCAGCAGCGTTACACCGAACACTGAAGCTTTCTTT.